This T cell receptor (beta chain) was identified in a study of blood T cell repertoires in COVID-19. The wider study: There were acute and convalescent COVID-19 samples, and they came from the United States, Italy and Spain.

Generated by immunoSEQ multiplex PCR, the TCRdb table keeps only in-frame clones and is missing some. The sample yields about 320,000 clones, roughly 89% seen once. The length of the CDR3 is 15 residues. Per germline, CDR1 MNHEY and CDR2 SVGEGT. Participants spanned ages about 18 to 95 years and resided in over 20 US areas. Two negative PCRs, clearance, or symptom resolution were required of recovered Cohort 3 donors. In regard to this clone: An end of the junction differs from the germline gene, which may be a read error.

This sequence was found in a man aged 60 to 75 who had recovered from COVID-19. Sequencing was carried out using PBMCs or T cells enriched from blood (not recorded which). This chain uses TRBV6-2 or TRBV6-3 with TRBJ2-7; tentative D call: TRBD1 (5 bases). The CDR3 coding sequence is TGTGCCACCAGTGCCCCGGACACCGGATACTACGAGCAGTACTTC. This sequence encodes CATSAPDTGYYEQYF.